This entry lists 9 T cell receptor beta chains sequenced from one sample in a study of T cells in tuberculosis. Data came from immunoSEQ multiplex PCR; TCRdb stores just in-frame clones and leaves some out. Of nearly 60,000 clones in the sample, 70% to 90% were seen once. After thawing and overnight rest, PBMC were stained with GMM-loaded CD1B tetramer, viability dye and anti-CD3 for sorting. CD1B tetramers were loaded with Rhodococcus equi-derived C32 glucose monomycolate. Material for sequencing was CD1b-GMM tetramer-negative cells sorted from PBMCs. All receptors come from an adult woman with latent tuberculosis.

The CDR3 loop is CASTPVDSGNTIYF. The CDR3 coding sequence is TGTGCCAGCACCCCGGTAGACTCTGGAAACACCATATATTTT. V and J are TRBV7-9 and TRBJ1-3; D ambiguous. CDR3 length: 14 amino acids. Trimming cost V 7 bases and J 0 bases, with 10 bases left between them. Looked up from germline, CDR1 is SEHNR and CDR2 is FQNEAQ (reference sequence).

The chain employs TRBV7-2 and TRBJ2-7; D possibly corresponds to TRBD2 (5 bases). CDR1 is SGHTA and CDR2 is FQGNSA in the germline V gene. Trimming took off 1 base at V and 3 bases at J, with 10 bases between the two ends. The CDR3 is made up of 14 amino acids. Here the CDR3 reads CASSLEGLSYEQYF. DNA of the CDR3: TGTGCCAGCAGCTTAGAAGGACTTAGCTACGAGCAGTACTTC.

For the CDR3, the DNA is TGTGCCAGCTCACCAAGACAGGGCGGTTCACCCCTCCACTTT. It codes for CASSPRQGGSPLHF. The chain uses TRBV18 and TRBJ1-6; 7 bases fit TRBD1. The germline gives CDR1 KGHSH, CDR2 LQKENI. The CDR3 sequence is 14 residues long. Trimming took 2 bases from V and 9 from J; bases not matched to a gene: 4.

The V and J genes are TRBV4-2 and TRBJ2-7; TRBD2 aligns across 9 bases. CDR1 LGHNA and CDR2 YNFKEQ come from the germline V gene. V lost 1 base to trimming and J lost 3 bases; unmatched junction nucleotides: 13. This CDR3 contains 18 residues. This CDR3 reads CASSQGEDFGGGVYEQYF. As DNA, the CDR3 is TGTGCCAGCAGCCAAGGGGAGGACTTCGGCGGGGGGGTCTACGAGCAGTACTTC.

The CDR3 here is CASSNGQGAIEQYF. The CDR3 nucleotides read TGTGCCAGCAGCAATGGACAGGGGGCAATTGAGCAGTACTTC. This rearrangement joins TRBV13 to TRBJ2-7; 11 nucleotides agree with TRBD1. The CDR3 is 14 residues long. Trimming took 5 bases from V and 7 from J; bases not matched to a gene: 7. Germline lookup yields CDR1 PRHDT and CDR2 FYEKMQ (reference sequence). The variable domain in full, with the rest retrieved from reference TRBV13 and TRBJ2-7, is AAGVIQSPRHLIKEKRETATLKCYPIPRHDTVYWYQQGPGQDPQFLISFYEKMQSDKGSIPDRFSAQQFSDYHSELNMSSLELGDSALYFCASSNGQGAIEQYFGPGTRLTVT.

The rearrangement links TRBV27 to TRBJ2-1; TRBD2 agrees at 11 bases. The CDR3 runs 17 residues. V dropped 8 bases and J dropped 9; count of bases not matched to a gene: 18. CDR1 is MNHEY, CDR2 SMNVEV, per germline (reference sequence). CDR3 in DNA: TGTGCCAGCTCCCGGACTGGGGCTAGCGGGAGGTGGGGTGAGCAGTTCTTC. It codes for CASSRTGASGRWGEQFF.

The chain recombines TRBV7-8 with TRBJ2-7; 10 bases are shared with TRBD2. CDR1 is SGHVS and CDR2 is FQNEAQ in the germline V gene. V was pared by 6 bases and J by 4 bases, with 6 bases of the junction left unmatched. The CDR3 has 14 residues. CDR3 residues: CASSSGTSEYEQYF. CDR3 nucleotide sequence: TGTGCCAGCAGTTCCGGGACTAGCGAGTACGAGCAGTACTTC.

For this clone: A junction end diverges from the germline sequence, so it may reflect a read error. The V and J genes are TRBV10-2 and TRBJ2-7; 7 positions match TRBD2. In germline, CDR1 is WSHSY, CDR2 SAAADI. This CDR3 comprises 14 residues. Written as DNA, the CDR3 is TGCGCCTCGATGGTGGATCGGGGGGTATACGAGCAGTATTTC. This encodes CASMVDRGVYEQYF.

This chain connects TRBV5-1 to TRBJ1-6; D possibly corresponds to TRBD1 (6 bases). Germline lookup yields CDR1 SGHRS and CDR2 YFSETQ. The CDR3 spans 16 residues. Trimming stripped 3 bases from V and 8 bases from J, with 18 bases between. CDR3 loop: CASSSGRTGSHSPLHF. The CDR3 DNA reads as TGCGCCAGCAGCTCGGGACGTACAGGGTCACATTCACCCCTCCACTTT.